These 26 T cell receptor beta chains came from one sample sequenced in a study of T cell clones after liver transplantation. TCRdb keeps only in-frame clones here, not all; method: immunoSEQ multiplex PCR. The table records fewer than 50,000 clones, roughly 86% of them present only once. This material consisted of CD4+ T cells from blood, taken 24 months after liver transplant. The source of these receptors is a human patient who received a liver transplant. Part of the T cells may come from the graft donor.

The V and J genes are TRBV19 and TRBJ2-6; perhaps TRBD1 as D (5 bases). The V end lost 2 bases, the J end lost 2 bases, and 10 bases lay between the germline ends. The CDR3 is made up of 16 amino acids. Germline values: CDR1 LNHDA, CDR2 SQIVND (reference sequence). The CDR3 loop is CASSIWRTTGANVLTF. CDR3 nucleotides: TGTGCCAGTAGTATATGGCGGACAACTGGGGCCAACGTCCTGACTTTC.

This clone was counted a single time. V gene TRBV4-2 combines with J gene TRBJ2-3; 7 nucleotides agree with TRBD2. Germline trimming cut 1 base from V and 2 bases from J; bases unmatched to any gene: 6. The CDR3 contains 16 residues. CDR1 and CDR2 from the germline V gene are LGHNA and YNFKEQ. CDR3 amino acids: CASSQAASGSTDTQYF. The CDR3 bases are TGTGCCAGCAGCCAAGCGGCTAGCGGCTCCACAGATACGCAGTATTTT.

The chain links TRBV5-8 to TRBJ1-5; D not certain. The germline V gene encodes CDR1 SGHTS and CDR2 YDEGEE. The V end was cut by 4 bases, the J end by 5 bases, with 19 bases between. The CDR3 runs to 16 residues. In DNA form, the CDR3 reads TGTGCCAGCAGCGGCCCTAGGTTAGCCCCCGATCAGCCCCAGCATTTT. Its protein is CASSGPRLAPDQPQHF.

The V gene is TRBV7-2, the J gene TRBJ1-3; D gene uncertain. The CDR3 consists of 12 residues. V lost 4 bases to trimming and J lost 4 bases, with 5 bases between them. Germline V CDR1 and CDR2: SGHTA, FQGNSA. The CDR3 nucleotides are TGTGCCAGCAGCTCCCGGGGAAACACCATATATTTT. Translated, it gives CASSSRGNTIYF.

The chain has TRBV19 and TRBJ2-3; 9 nucleotides line up with TRBD1. There are 15 residues in the CDR3. Germline trimming cut 3 bases from V and 3 bases from J; bases unmatched to any gene: 4. CDR1 is LNHDA, CDR2 SQIVND, per germline (reference sequence). CDR3 coding DNA: TGTGCCAGTAGTATGGGACAGGGAAGTACAGATACGCAGTATTTT. It is translated as CASSMGQGSTDTQYF.

The chain uses TRBV21-1 and TRBJ2-1; TRBD2 reflects the table's D call only, with no check against the DNA. TRBV21-1 is deemed a pseudogene. CDR3 length: 18 amino acids. The DNA of the CDR3 is TGTGCCAGCAGCAAAGTAGGACTAGCCGGTACGTCGGTAGGTGAGCAGTTCTTC. Translation: CASSKVGLAGTSVGEQFF.

The CDR3 sequence: CASSLRSGTALTNSPLHF. In DNA form, the CDR3 reads TGCGCCAGCAGCTTGAGGTCCGGAACGGCCCTCACCAATTCACCCCTCCACTTT. V gene TRBV5-1 combines with J gene TRBJ1-6; D gene unclear. This CDR3 has 18 amino acids. Trimming shortened V by 1 base and J by 7 bases, and 21 bases separated the two germline ends. Germline V gene lookup returns CDR1 SGHRS and CDR2 YFSETQ.

This chain joins TRBV19 and TRBJ2-7; no reliable D call. Per germline, CDR1 LNHDA and CDR2 SQIVND (reference sequence). With 4 bases removed from V and 3 bases from J, the gap between germline ends came to 4 bases. The CDR3 extends over 11 amino acids. The CDR3 sequence: CASSNLYEQYF. In DNA form, the CDR3 reads TGTGCCAGTAGTAATCTCTACGAGCAGTACTTC.

The gene calls are TRBV6-6 and TRBJ2-3; 9 nucleotides agree with TRBD2. The germline V gene encodes CDR1 MNHNY and CDR2 SVGAGI (reference sequence). This CDR3 is built from 15 residues. V shed 7 bases and J 4 bases; nucleotides not matched to a gene: 9. The CDR3 protein is CASKSGGGAPDTQYF. CDR3 DNA: TGTGCCAGCAAGAGTGGCGGGGGGGCCCCAGATACGCAGTATTTT.

The chain combines TRBV11-2 with TRBJ1-1, with a weak D call TRBD1 (6 bases). The CDR3 runs to 15 residues. V dropped 5 bases and J dropped 7 bases, with 20 bases sitting between them. Germline CDR1 and CDR2: SGHAT and FQNNGV. In DNA, the CDR3 is TGTGCCAGCAGCCCCGGGGGTAGGGGGTCGTTTGAAGCTTTCTTT. Translating gives CASSPGGRGSFEAFF.

The chain has TRBV6-5 and TRBJ2-5; D is unclear. Looked up from germline, CDR1 is MNHEY and CDR2 is SVGAGI. V lost 2 bases and J 4 bases, leaving 2 bases between the germline ends. The CDR3 has 11 residues. CDR3: CASSYGETQYF. CDR3 sequence (DNA): TGTGCCAGCAGTTACGGAGAGACCCAGTACTTC.

There are a few counts of this clone. This rearrangement joins TRBV10-3 to TRBJ1-5; 7 bases agree with TRBD1. In germline, CDR1 is ENHRY, CDR2 SYGVKD. V shed 4 bases, J shed 2 bases, and the junction held 2 bases outside the gene matches. There are 14 residues in the CDR3. The CDR3 spells CAISGTGGNQPQHF. Written as DNA, the CDR3 is TGTGCCATCAGTGGAACAGGGGGCAATCAGCCCCAGCATTTT.

The chain has TRBV29-1 and TRBJ2-7; D perhaps matches TRBD1 (7 bases). V lost 7 bases, J lost 6 bases, and 22 bases lay in between. Germline values: CDR1 SQVTM, CDR2 ANQGSEA. The CDR3 is 14 residues long. CDR3 loop: CSGITGTVGGEQYF. DNA for the CDR3: TGCAGCGGAATCACCGGGACAGTGGGGGGCGAGCAGTACTTC.

The V call is TRBV4-3, the J call TRBJ2-5; D might be TRBD2 (6 bases). CDR3 length: 16 amino acids. Germline values: CDR1 LGHNA, CDR2 YSLEER. Trimming pared 0 bases from V and 5 bases from J, leaving 16 bases between. CDR3 amino acids: CASSQEAGGEGETQYF. Written as DNA, the CDR3 is TGCGCCAGCAGCCAAGAGGCCGGGGGTGAGGGCGAGACCCAGTACTTC.

V usage is TRBV18 and J usage is TRBJ1-2; D call uncertain. The germline V and J ends were trimmed by 3 bases and 1 base, with 18 bases remaining between them. The CDR3 has 17 residues. CDR1 and CDR2 from the germline V gene are KGHSH and LQKENI. The CDR3 DNA is TGTGCCAGCTCACCTAGGACGGCTTCCTTGCTTAACTATGGCTACACCTTC. Amino acids: CASSPRTASLLNYGYTF.

This chain links TRBV7-9 with TRBJ2-3, with a tentative D call TRBD2 (6 bases). CDR3 length: 14 residues. CDR1 is SEHNR, CDR2 FQNEAQ, per germline (reference sequence). The V end lost 6 bases, the J end lost 0 bases, and 10 bases lay between the germline ends. In DNA, the CDR3 is TGTGCCAGCAGTTGGGCGGGAAGCACAGATACGCAGTATTTT. The encoded protein is CASSWAGSTDTQYF. The complete variable domain, with remaining parts taken from reference TRBV7-9 and TRBJ2-3, reads DTGVSQNPRHKITKRGQNVTFRCDPISEHNRLYWYRQTLGQGPEFLTYFQNEAQLEKSRLLSDRFSAERPKGSFSTLEIQRTEQGDSAMYLCASSWAGSTDTQYFGPGTRLTVL.

The chain carries TRBV5-4 and TRBJ1-1; D is unclear. V lost 4 bases and J lost 1, with 20 bases in between. This CDR3 has 17 residues. CDR1 is SGHNT and CDR2 is YYREEE in the germline V gene (reference sequence). DNA of the CDR3: TGTGCCAGCAGCATACGGCCAGGAGAGCGGAGGAACACTGAAGCTTTCTTT. Translated: CASSIRPGERRNTEAFF.

CDR3 DNA: TGTGCCAGCAGTTACTCGAAGGGCGCTGCTCGAGGCGAGCAGTACTTC. Its translation: CASSYSKGAARGEQYF. The V gene is TRBV6-5, the J gene TRBJ2-7, with D unresolved. The CDR3 length is 16 residues. V lost 0 bases and J lost 6, with 18 bases in between. CDR1 is MNHEY, CDR2 SVGAGI, per germline.

CDR3 coding DNA: TGTGCCAGCAGCTTAGGTGGGACAGACTATGGCTACACCTTC. This gives the protein CASSLGGTDYGYTF. The chain couples TRBV7-8 to TRBJ1-2, with TRBD1 matching over 7 bases. Germline CDR1 is SGHVS and CDR2 is FQNEAQ. The CDR3 extends over 14 amino acids. J was trimmed by 3 bases and V by 1 base; bases with no gene match: 2.

This chain links TRBV7-9 with TRBJ2-2, with D perhaps matching TRBD2 (6 bases). This CDR3 has 14 residues. Germline CDR1 and CDR2: SEHNR and FQNEAQ (reference sequence). The V gene lost 0 bases and the J gene lost 5 bases, with 7 bases spanning the gap. CDR3 sequence (DNA): TGTGCCAGCAGCTTAGCGGAGGGGACCGGGGAGCTGTTTTTT. Protein: CASSLAEGTGELFF.

This clone was seen only a few times. The rearrangement links TRBV15 to TRBJ2-1; tentative D call: TRBD1 (6 bases). The V and J ends lost 1 base and 7 bases respectively, with 8 bases between them. The CDR3 contains 13 residues. The germline gives CDR1 LNHNV, CDR2 YYDKDF (reference sequence). The chain's CDR3 is CATSRGGLNEQFF. CDR3 coding DNA: TGTGCCACCAGCAGAGGGGGGCTAAATGAGCAGTTCTTC. The full variable domain, completed using reference TRBV15 and TRBJ2-1, is DAMVIQNPRYQVTQFGKPVTLSCSQTLNHNVMYWYQQKSSQAPKLLFHYYDKDFNNEADTPDNFQSRRPNTSFCFLDIRSPGLGDTAMYLCATSRGGLNEQFFGPGTRLTVL.

The chain employs TRBV7-6 and TRBJ2-1, with 9 bases aligning to TRBD2. The ends lost 8 bases at V and 6 bases at J; junction bases unmatched: 8. This CDR3 comprises 14 residues. Germline V CDR1 and CDR2: SGHVS, FNYEAQ. CDR3 in amino acids: CASRSGGPSNEQFF. The CDR3, as DNA: TGTGCCAGCCGCAGCGGGGGGCCTAGCAATGAGCAGTTCTTC.

The rearrangement joins TRBV2 to TRBJ2-1; D is unclear. This CDR3 comprises 12 residues. V was clipped by 6 bases and J by 10 bases, with 13 bases between them. Germline values: CDR1 SNHLY, CDR2 FYNNEI. CDR3 region: CASSDLAGEQFF. In DNA, the CDR3 is TGTGCCAGCAGCGACTTGGCTGGAGAGCAGTTCTTC.

The DNA for the CDR3 is TGTGCCAGCAGCTTGGCCGCTGGACAGGGGAACAATGAGCAGTTCTTC. Translation gives CASSLAAGQGNNEQFF. The chain has TRBV5-4 and TRBJ2-1, with 9 bases matching TRBD1. Germline V CDR1 and CDR2: SGHNT, YYREEE (reference sequence). The CDR3 is made up of 16 amino acids. V shed 0 bases and J 5 bases; nucleotides not matched to a gene: 6.

The chain is built from TRBV7-2 and TRBJ2-1; TRBD2 aligns across 9 bases. Germline trimming cut 3 bases from V and 4 bases from J; bases unmatched to any gene: 4. CDR3 length: 15 residues. The germline V gene has CDR1 SGHTA and CDR2 FQGNSA. CDR3 in DNA: TGTGCCAGCAGCTTTGGCGGGGGGGATTACAATGAGCAGTTCTTC. Its protein product is CASSFGGGDYNEQFF.

V and J are TRBV6-4 and TRBJ2-1; 15 bases map to TRBD2. V lost 5 bases and J lost 7; bases outside the gene matches: 6. Germline assignment: CDR1 MRHNA and CDR2 SNTAGT. CDR3 size: 16 residues. CDR3 sequence: CASSPGLAGGGNEQFF. CDR3 in DNA: TGTGCCAGCAGTCCCGGACTAGCGGGAGGGGGGAATGAGCAGTTCTTC.